This TCR beta chain was observed in a study of T-cell reconstitution after alpha-beta-depleted transplantation in children. The CDR3 contains 15 residues. CDR1 is SGHRS, CDR2 YFSETQ, per germline. Germline trimming cut 3 bases from V and 8 bases from J; bases unmatched to any gene: 10. This sample's TCRbeta library carried unique molecular identifier barcodes. TCRdb passed the PCR reads through MiXCR, listing each CDR3 protein once. The sample holds just over 350,000 distinct CDR3 sequences, approximately 12% seen once. This specimen consisted of PBMCs, obtained from the stem cell graft. J is TRBJ2-1 and V is TRBV5-1; 8 bases align to TRBD2. This TCR derives from a human donor who donated a stem cell graft to a child with Fanconi anemia. CDR3 region: CASSWGGTRSDEQFF. The CDR3, as DNA: TGCGCCAGCAGCTGGGGCGGGACTAGGAGCGATGAGCAGTTCTTC.